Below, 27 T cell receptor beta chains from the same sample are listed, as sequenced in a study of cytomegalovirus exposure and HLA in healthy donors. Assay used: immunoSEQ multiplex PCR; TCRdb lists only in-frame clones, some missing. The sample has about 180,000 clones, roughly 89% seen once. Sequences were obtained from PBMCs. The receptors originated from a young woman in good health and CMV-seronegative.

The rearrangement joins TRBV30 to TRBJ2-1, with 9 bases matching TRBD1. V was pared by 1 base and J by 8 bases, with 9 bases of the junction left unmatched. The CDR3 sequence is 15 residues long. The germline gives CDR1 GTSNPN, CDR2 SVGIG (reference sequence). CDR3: CAWSAMGQGIHEQFF. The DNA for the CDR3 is TGTGCCTGGAGTGCCATGGGACAGGGAATCCATGAGCAGTTCTTC.

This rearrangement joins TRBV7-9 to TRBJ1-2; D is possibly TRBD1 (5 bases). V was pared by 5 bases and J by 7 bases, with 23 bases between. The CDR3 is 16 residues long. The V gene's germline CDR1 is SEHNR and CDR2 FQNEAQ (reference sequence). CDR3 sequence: CASSLLAGKLTAGYTF. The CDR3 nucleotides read TGTGCCAGCAGCCTTTTGGCAGGGAAGCTTACCGCTGGCTACACCTTC. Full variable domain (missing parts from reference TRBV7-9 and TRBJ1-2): DTGVSQNPRHKITKRGQNVTFRCDPISEHNRLYWYRQTLGQGPEFLTYFQNEAQLEKSRLLSDRFSAERPKGSFSTLEIQRTEQGDSAMYLCASSLLAGKLTAGYTFGSGTRLTVV.

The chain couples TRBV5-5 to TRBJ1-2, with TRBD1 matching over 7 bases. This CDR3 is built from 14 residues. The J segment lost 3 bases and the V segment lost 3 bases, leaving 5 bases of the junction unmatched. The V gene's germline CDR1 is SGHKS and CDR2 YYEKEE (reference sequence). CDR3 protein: CASSWGDSHYGYTF. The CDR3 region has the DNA TGTGCCAGCAGCTGGGGGGACAGCCACTATGGCTACACCTTC.

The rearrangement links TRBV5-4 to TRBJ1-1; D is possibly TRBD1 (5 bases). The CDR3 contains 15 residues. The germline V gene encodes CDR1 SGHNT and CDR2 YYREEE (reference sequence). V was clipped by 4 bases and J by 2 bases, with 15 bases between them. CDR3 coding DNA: TGTGCCAGCAGCCTTATGGGGCAGCTCAACACTGAAGCTTTCTTT. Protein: CASSLMGQLNTEAFF.

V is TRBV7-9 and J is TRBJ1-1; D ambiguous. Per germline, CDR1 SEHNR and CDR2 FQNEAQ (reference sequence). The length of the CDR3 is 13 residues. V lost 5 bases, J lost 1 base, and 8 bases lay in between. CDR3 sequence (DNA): TGTGCCAGCAGCCCCCCCGGGAACACTGAAGCTTTCTTT. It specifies CASSPPGNTEAFF. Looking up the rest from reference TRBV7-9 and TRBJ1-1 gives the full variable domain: DTGVSQNPRHKITKRGQNVTFRCDPISEHNRLYWYRQTLGQGPEFLTYFQNEAQLEKSRLLSDRFSAERPKGSFSTLEIQRTEQGDSAMYLCASSPPGNTEAFFGQGTRLTVV.

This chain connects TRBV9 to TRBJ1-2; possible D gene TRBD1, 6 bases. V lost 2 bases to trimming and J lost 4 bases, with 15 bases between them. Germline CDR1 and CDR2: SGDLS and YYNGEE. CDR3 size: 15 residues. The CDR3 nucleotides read TGTGCCAGCAGCGTGGGAGACAGGACCTTCTATGGCTACACCTTC. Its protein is CASSVGDRTFYGYTF.

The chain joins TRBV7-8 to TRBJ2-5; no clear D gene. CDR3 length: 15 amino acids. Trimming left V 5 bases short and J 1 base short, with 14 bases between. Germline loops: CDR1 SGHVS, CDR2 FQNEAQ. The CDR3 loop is CASSPWAQSQETQYF. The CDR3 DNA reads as TGTGCCAGCAGCCCTTGGGCACAATCCCAAGAGACCCAGTACTTC.

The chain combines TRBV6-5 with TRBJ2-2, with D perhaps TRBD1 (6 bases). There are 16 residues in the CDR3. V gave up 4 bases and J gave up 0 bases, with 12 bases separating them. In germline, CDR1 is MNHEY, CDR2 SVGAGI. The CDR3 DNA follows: TGTGCCAGCAGTTTTACCGGACAGACGAACACCGGGGAGCTGTTTTTT. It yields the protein CASSFTGQTNTGELFF.

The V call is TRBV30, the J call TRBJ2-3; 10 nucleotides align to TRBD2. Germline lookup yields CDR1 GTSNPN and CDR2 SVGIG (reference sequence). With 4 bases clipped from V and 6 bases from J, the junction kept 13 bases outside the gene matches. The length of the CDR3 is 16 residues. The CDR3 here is CAWTGPSGGNSDTQYF. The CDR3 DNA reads TGTGCCTGGACAGGACCTAGCGGGGGCAATTCGGATACGCAGTATTTT.

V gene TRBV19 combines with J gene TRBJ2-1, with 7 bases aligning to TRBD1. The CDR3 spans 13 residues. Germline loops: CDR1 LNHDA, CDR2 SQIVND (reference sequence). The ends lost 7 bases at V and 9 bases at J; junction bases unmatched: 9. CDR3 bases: TGTGCCAGTACCCCGACAGGGTTTGGTGAGCAGTTCTTC. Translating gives CASTPTGFGEQFF.

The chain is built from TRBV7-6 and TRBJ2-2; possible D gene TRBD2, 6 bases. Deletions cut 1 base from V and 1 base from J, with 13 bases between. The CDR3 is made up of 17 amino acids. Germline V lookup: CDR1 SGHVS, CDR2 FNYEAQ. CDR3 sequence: CASSLVFLGGNTGELFF. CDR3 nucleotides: TGTGCCAGCAGCTTAGTTTTCCTGGGAGGGAACACCGGGGAGCTGTTTTTT.

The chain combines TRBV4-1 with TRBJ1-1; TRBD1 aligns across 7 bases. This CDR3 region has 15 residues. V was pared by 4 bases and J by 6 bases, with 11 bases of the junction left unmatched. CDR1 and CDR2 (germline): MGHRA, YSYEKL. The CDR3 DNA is TGCGCCAGCAGCCTCGTAGACAGGGACGTCCCTGAAGCTTTCTTT. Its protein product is CASSLVDRDVPEAFF.

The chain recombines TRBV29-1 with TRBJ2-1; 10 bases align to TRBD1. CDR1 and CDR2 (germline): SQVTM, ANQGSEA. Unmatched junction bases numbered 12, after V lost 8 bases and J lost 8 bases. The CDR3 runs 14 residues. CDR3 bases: TGCAGCACCTCTGGACAGGGGGTAGGGTATGAGCAGTTCTTC. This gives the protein CSTSGQGVGYEQFF.

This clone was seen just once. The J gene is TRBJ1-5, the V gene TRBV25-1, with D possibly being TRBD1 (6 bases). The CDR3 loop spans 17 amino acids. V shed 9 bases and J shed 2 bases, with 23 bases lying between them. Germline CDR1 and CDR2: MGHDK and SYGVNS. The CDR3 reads CARPYNWGGQGNQPQHF. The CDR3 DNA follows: TGTGCCAGGCCATACAACTGGGGGGGGCAGGGCAATCAGCCCCAGCATTTT.

In DNA form, the CDR3 reads TGCGCCAGCAGCTTGGAATTTTACGGTGAAGCTTTCTTT. Translating it yields CASSLEFYGEAFF. This chain joins TRBV5-1 and TRBJ1-1; no clear D gene. Germline assignment: CDR1 SGHRS and CDR2 YFSETQ. CDR3 length equals 13 residues. V was clipped by 0 bases and J by 7 bases, with 10 bases between them.

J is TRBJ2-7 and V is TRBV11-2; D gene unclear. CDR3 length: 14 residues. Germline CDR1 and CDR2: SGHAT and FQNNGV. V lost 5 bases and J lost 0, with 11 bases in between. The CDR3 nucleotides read TGTGCCAGCAGCCATAGACGGAGCTCCTACGAGCAGTACTTC. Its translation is CASSHRRSSYEQYF.

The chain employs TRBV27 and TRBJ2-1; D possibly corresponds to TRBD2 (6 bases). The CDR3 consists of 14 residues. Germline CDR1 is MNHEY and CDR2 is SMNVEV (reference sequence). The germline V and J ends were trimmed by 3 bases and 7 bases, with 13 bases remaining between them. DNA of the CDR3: TGTGCCAGCAGTTTTCAGGGTGCGGGGAATGAGCAGTTCTTC. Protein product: CASSFQGAGNEQFF.

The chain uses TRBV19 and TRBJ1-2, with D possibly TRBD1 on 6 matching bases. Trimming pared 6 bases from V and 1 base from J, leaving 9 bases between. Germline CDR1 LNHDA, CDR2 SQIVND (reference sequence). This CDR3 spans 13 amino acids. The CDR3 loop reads CASSLQGNYGYTF. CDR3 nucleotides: TGTGCCAGTAGCCTACAGGGTAACTATGGCTACACCTTC.

CDR3 amino acids: CASSYSRRDTQYF. As DNA, the CDR3 is TGTGCCAGCAGCTATTCGAGGCGGGATACGCAGTATTTT. The chain combines TRBV6-5 with TRBJ2-3; D is undetermined. CDR1 MNHEY and CDR2 SVGAGI come from the germline V gene. This CDR3 has 13 residues. V lost 6 bases and J 6 bases, leaving 13 bases between the germline ends.

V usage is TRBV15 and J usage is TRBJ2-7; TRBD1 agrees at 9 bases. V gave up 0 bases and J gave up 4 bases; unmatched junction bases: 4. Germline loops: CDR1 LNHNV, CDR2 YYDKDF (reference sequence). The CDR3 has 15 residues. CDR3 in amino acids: CATSREGTGIYEQYF. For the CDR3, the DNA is TGTGCCACCAGCAGAGAGGGGACAGGGATATACGAGCAGTACTTC. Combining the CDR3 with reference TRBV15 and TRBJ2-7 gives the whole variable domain DAMVIQNPRYQVTQFGKPVTLSCSQTLNHNVMYWYQQKSSQAPKLLFHYYDKDFNNEADTPDNFQSRRPNTSFCFLDIRSPGLGDTAMYLCATSREGTGIYEQYFGPGTRLTVT.

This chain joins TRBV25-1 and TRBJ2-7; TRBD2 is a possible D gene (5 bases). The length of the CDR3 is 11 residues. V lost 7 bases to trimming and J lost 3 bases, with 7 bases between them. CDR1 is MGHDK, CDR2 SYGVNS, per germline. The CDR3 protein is CASTDFYEQYF. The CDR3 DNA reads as TGTGCCAGCACGGACTTCTACGAGCAGTACTTC.

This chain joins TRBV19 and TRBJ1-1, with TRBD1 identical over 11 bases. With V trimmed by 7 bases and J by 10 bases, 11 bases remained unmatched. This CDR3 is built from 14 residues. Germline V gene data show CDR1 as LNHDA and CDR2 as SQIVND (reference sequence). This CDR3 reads CASTPRTGGVRAFF. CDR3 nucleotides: TGTGCCAGTACCCCCCGGACAGGGGGCGTGAGAGCTTTCTTT.

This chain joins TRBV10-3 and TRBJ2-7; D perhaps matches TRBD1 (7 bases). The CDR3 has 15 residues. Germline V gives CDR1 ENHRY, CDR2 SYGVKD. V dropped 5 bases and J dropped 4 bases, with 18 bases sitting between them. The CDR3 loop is CAISRGAGQHYEQYF. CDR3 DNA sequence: TGTGCCATCAGTCGAGGGGCGGGACAGCATTACGAGCAGTACTTC.

The CDR3: CATSSTGDGYTF. The CDR3 nucleotides are TGTGCCACCAGCAGTACGGGGGACGGCTACACCTTC. V and J are TRBV15 and TRBJ1-2, with D tentatively TRBD1 (5 bases). The CDR3 runs 12 residues. Trimming removed 3 bases from V and 8 bases from J, with 10 bases in between. Germline CDR1 LNHNV, CDR2 YYDKDF (reference sequence).

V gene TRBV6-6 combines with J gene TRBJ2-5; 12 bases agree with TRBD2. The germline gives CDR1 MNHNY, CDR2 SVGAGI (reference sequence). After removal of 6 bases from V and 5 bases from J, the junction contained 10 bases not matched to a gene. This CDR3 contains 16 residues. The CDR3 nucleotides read TGTGCCAGCAGCTCTAGCGGGGGGGGTTATTGGGAGACCCAGTACTTC. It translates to CASSSSGGGYWETQYF.

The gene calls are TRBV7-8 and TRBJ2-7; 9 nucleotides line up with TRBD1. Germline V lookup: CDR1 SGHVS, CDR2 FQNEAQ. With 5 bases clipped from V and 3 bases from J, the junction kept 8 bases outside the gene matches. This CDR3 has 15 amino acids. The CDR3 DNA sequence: TGTGCCAGCAGCAAGGACAGGGGTTTTGGCTACGAGCAGTACTTC. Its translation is CASSKDRGFGYEQYF.

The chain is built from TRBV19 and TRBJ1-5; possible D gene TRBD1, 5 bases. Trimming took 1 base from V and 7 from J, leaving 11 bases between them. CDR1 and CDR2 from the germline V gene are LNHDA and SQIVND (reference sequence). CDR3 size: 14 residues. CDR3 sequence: CASSIAAGTQPQHF. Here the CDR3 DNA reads TGTGCCAGTAGTATAGCTGCGGGGACCCAGCCCCAGCATTTT.